This TCR beta chain is drawn from a study of blood T cell repertoires in COVID-19. The table came from immunoSEQ multiplex PCR; TCRdb's copy has only in-frame clones and leaves some out. The sample records roughly 300,000 clones, about 80% being singletons. The CDR3 is 13 residues long. Trimming stripped 4 bases from V and 9 bases from J, with 16 bases between. The V gene's germline CDR1 is GTSNPN and CDR2 SVGIG (reference sequence). Sequencing was carried out using peripheral blood. The clonotype was recovered from a woman between 50 and 59 years old who had recovered from COVID-19. This chain uses TRBV30 with TRBJ2-1; D is possibly TRBD1 (5 bases). CDR3 coding DNA: TGTGCCTGGACCAGGGTGGGTAACGGTGAGCAGTTCTTC. Amino acid sequence: CAWTRVGNGEQFF.